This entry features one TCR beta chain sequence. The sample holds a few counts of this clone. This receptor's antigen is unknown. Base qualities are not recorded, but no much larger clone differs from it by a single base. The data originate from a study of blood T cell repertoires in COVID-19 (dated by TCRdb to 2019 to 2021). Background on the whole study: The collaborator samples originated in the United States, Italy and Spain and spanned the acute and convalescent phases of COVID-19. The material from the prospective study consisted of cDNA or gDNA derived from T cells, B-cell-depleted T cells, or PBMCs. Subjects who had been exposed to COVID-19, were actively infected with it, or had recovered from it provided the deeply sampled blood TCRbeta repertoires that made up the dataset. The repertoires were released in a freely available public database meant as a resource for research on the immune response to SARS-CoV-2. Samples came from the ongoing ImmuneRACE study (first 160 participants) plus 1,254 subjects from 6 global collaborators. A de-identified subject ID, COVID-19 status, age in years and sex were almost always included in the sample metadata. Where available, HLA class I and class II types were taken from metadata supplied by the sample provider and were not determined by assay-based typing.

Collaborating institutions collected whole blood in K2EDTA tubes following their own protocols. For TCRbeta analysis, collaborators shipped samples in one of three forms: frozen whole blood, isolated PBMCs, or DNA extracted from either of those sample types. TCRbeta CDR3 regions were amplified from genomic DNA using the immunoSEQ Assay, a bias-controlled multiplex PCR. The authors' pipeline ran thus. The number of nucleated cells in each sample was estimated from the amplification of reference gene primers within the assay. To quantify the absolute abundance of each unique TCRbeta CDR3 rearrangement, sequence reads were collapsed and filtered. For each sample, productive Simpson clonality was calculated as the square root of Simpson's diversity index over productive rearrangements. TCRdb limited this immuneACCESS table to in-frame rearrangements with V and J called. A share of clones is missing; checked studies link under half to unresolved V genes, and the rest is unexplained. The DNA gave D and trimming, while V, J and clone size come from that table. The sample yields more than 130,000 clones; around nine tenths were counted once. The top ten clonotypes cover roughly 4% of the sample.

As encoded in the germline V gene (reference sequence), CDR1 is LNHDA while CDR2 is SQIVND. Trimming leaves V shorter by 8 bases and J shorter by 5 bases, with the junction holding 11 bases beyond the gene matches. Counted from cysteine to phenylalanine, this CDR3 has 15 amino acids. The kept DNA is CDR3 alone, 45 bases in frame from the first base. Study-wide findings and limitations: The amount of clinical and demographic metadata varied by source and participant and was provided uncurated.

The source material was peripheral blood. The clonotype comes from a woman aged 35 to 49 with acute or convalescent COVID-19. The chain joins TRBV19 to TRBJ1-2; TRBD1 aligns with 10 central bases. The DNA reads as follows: TGTGCCAGTGCGCAGCGGACAGGGGGAAGGTATGGCTACACCTTC. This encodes CASAQRTGGRYGYTF.